A selection of T cell receptor beta chains follows, all from one sample in a study of T cells in Graves' hyperthyroidism and ophthalmopathy. TCRdb reanalysed the multiplex PCR reads using MiXCR and keeps one entry per CDR3 protein. In the table there are 600,000 to 650,000 distinct CDR3 sequences, roughly 20% of which are singletons. The sample consisted of blood. These TCRs come from a man between 25 and 39 years old with Graves' ophthalmopathy. CDR3s include the opening cysteine and the closing phenylalanine or tryptophan. A D gene is named only where the DNA matches it firmly. The size field is filled for only some rows; it gives once, few, many or a size class.

few,.,TRBV6-2/TRBV6-3,TRBJ1-6,TGTGCCAGCAGTTACTCGAGGTTTAATTCACCCCTCCACTTT,CASSYSRFNSPLHF
.,TRBD1,TRBV12-3/TRBV12-4,TRBJ2-7,TGTGCCAGCAGTTCCTCCGGGACAGGGTTCCTCTACGAGCAGTACTTC,CASSSSGTGFLYEQYF
.,.,TRBV20-1,TRBJ1-6,TGCAGTGCTAGGCGGGGGAATAATTCACCCCTCCACTTT,CSARRGNNSPLHF
many,.,TRBV7-2,TRBJ2-3,TGTGCCAGCAGCCAAGGGGGGCCCAAGTCCCACACAGATACGCAGTATTTT,CASSQGGPKSHTDTQYF
few,.,TRBV11-2,TRBJ2-1,TGTGCCAGCAGCTCTTCGACAGGGTGGGAGGGTGAGCAGTTCTTC,CASSSSTGWEGEQFF
.,.,TRBV6-2/TRBV6-3,TRBJ1-5,TGTGCCAGCAGAAGTTTGGTGGGGGGGGGCAATCAGCCCCAGCATTTT,CASRSLVGGGNQPQHF
few,.,TRBV7-2,TRBJ2-4,TGTGCCAGCAGCTTGGGACCAGGCAAAAACATTCAGTACTTC,CASSLGPGKNIQYF
.,TRBD2,TRBV20-1,TRBJ2-5,TGCAGTGCTACCTATTTAGCGGGAGTGGCGGAGACCCAGTACTTC,CSATYLAGVAETQYF
many,TRBD2,TRBV7-2,TRBJ2-7,TGTGCCAGCAGCTTAGTGGTCTATGGGACTAGCGGGTTTGGGTCCTACGAGCAGTACTTC,CASSLVVYGTSGFGSYEQYF
few,.,TRBV15,TRBJ1-1,TGTGCCACCAGCAGAGATCTGGGGGACGTTAACACTGAAGCTTTCTTT,CATSRDLGDVNTEAFF
.,.,TRBV29-1,TRBJ2-7,TGCAGCGGCCGGGACGCAAGCTCCTACGAGCAGTACTTC,CSGRDASSYEQYF
.,TRBD1,TRBV2,TRBJ1-4,TGTGCCAGCGTCGGACAGGGGGCGACTAATGAAAAACTGTTTTTT,CASVGQGATNEKLFF
.,.,TRBV9,TRBJ1-1,TGTGCCAGCAGCCCTCAGGTGAGCACTGAAGCTTTCTTT,CASSPQVSTEAFF
.,.,TRBV10-2,TRBJ2-3,TGCGCCAGCAGTGATAGCGCCTTCACAGATACGCAGTATTTT,CASSDSAFTDTQYF
.,.,TRBV25-1,TRBJ1-4,TGTGCCAGCAGTGAATATGTCGGTGGTACCAACTTAGAAAAACTGTTTTTT,CASSEYVGGTNLEKLFF
.,.,TRBV18,TRBJ2-7,TGTGCCAGCTCACCACGGGGCGCGGACTGGGGGGAGCAGTACTTC,CASSPRGADWGEQYF
.,.,TRBV10-1,TRBJ1-6,TGCGCCAGCAGTTCGGACTTCTCCCCCCTCCACTTT,CASSSDFSPLHF
.,.,TRBV19,TRBJ2-5,TGTGCCAGTAGAACCCAGAAGAAGGAGACCCAGTACTTC,CASRTQKKETQYF
few,.,TRBV28,TRBJ2-2,TGTGCCAGTACTACTCCGAACACCGGGGAGCTGCTTTTT,CASTTPNTGELLF
.,.,TRBV5-4,TRBJ1-2,TGTGCCAGCAGCCCCCGAGGGGCCGAATATGGCTACACCTTC,CASSPRGAEYGYTF
once,.,TRBV10-3,TRBJ1-1,TGTGCCATCAGTGACAGGGGTAACACTGAAGCTCTCTTT,CAISDRGNTEALF
many,TRBD2,TRBV27,TRBJ2-5,TGTGCCAGCAGTAAAGGACTAGCTTTCAGCCAAGAGACCCAGTACTTC,CASSKGLAFSQETQYF
many,TRBD2,TRBV12-3/TRBV12-4,TRBJ2-2,TGTGCCAGCAGTACTAGCGGGAACACCGGGGAGCTGTTTTTT,CASSTSGNTGELFF
many,TRBD2,TRBV7-2,TRBJ2-1,TGTGCCAGCAGCCCCCGGACTAGCGGGAGGCCACACAATGAGCAGTTCTTC,CASSPRTSGRPHNEQFF
many,.,TRBV19,TRBJ1-1,TGTGCCAGTAGCCTCCTCCAGGGAGGGTACACTGAAGCTTTCTTT,CASSLLQGGYTEAFF
.,TRBD1,TRBV20-1,TRBJ1-2,TGCAGTGCTAGGGGGGGGGACAGGGTAAACTATGGCTACACCTTC,CSARGGDRVNYGYTF
.,TRBD1,TRBV30,TRBJ2-3,TGTGCCTGGAGTCGGGGACAGTATTCTAGCACAGATACGCAGTATTTT,CAWSRGQYSSTDTQYF
.,TRBD2,TRBV19,TRBJ2-1,TGTGCCAGTAGACTAGGAGGACTAGCGGAACACAATGAGCAGTTCTTC,CASRLGGLAEHNEQFF
few,.,TRBV6-6,TRBJ2-3,TGTGCCAGCAGTTACTCGGCCTATACCACAGATACGCAGTATTTT,CASSYSAYTTDTQYF
once,TRBD1,TRBV7-9,TRBJ2-7,TGTGCCAGCAGCTCAGGACAGGTTCTCTACGAGCAGTACTTC,CASSSGQVLYEQYF
.,.,TRBV6-1,TRBJ2-3,TGTGCCAGCAGTTTGGACTCCACGTTCCCCACAGATACGCAGTATTTT,CASSLDSTFPTDTQYF
few,TRBD2,TRBV20-1,TRBJ2-1,TGCAGTGCTAGAGATTCGGAAGGAGCGGGAATGCGCAATGAGCAGTTCTTC,CSARDSEGAGMRNEQFF
many,.,TRBV12-3/TRBV12-4,TRBJ2-3,TGTGCCAGCAGTCGGGGCAGCAGTGGCACAGATACGCAGTATTTT,CASSRGSSGTDTQYF
few,TRBD2,TRBV28,TRBJ2-7,TGTGCCAGCAGTAGGACTAGCGGGAAGTCCTACGAGCAGTACTTC,CASSRTSGKSYEQYF
few,.,TRBV6-2/TRBV6-3,TRBJ1-1,TGTGCCAGCAGGTCCACTACTGTACTAGAGAACACTGAAGCTTTCTTT,CASRSTTVLENTEAFF
.,.,TRBV2,TRBJ1-4,TGTGCCAGCAGCCAAAGGGGGGGCAGGGAAAAACTGTTTTTT,CASSQRGGREKLFF
few,.,TRBV6-4,TRBJ1-5,TGTGCCAGCAGTTACCATATCCGACAGAGATATAGCAATCAGCCCCAGCATTTT,CASSYHIRQRYSNQPQHF
few,.,TRBV6-1,TRBJ1-3,TGTGCCAGCCAGGACATTTCGGGCGGAAACACCATATATTTT,CASQDISGGNTIYF